The clone carrying this TCR beta chain has only one observation. Trimming cost V 4 bases and J 5 bases; bases outside gene matches: 3. The CDR3 length is 14 residues. Germline V gene sequence: CDR1 SGHTA, CDR2 FQGNSA. This sample stems from a study of OX40 agonist ivuxolimab in advanced cancers. Clones were read by immunoSEQ multiplex PCR, and TCRdb kept only the in-frame ones, dropping some. The sample lists approximately 72,000 clones; 88% were seen once. Sampling times: baseline, cycle 4 day 1, cycle 7 day 1. This TCR was sampled from an adult with an advanced solid tumor such as melanoma, head and neck, liver or kidney cancer. The sample was CD4+ or CD8+ T cells sorted from blood, taken in a trial of the OX40 agonist ivuxolimab. This chain links TRBV7-2 with TRBJ1-2; 11 bases map to TRBD1. CDR3 DNA sequence: TGTGCCAGCAGCTCGGGACAGGGGGAGTATGGCTACACCTTC. It is translated as CASSSGQGEYGYTF.